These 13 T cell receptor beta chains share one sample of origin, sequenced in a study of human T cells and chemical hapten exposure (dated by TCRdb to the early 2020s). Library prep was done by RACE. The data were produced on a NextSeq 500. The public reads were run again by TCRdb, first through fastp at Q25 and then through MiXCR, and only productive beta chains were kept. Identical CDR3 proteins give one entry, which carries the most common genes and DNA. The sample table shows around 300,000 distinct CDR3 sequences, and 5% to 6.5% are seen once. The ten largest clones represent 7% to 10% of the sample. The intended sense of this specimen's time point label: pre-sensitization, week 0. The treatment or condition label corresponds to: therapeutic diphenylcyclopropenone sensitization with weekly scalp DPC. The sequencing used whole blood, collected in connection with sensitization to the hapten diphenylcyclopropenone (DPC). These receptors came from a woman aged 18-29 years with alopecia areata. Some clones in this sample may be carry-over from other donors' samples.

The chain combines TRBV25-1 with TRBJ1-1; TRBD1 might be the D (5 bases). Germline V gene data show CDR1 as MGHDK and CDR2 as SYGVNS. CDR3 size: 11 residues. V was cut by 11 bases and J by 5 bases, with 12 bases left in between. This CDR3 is CALGLATEAFF. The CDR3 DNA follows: TGTGCCCTGGGGCTCGCGACTGAAGCTTTCTTT.

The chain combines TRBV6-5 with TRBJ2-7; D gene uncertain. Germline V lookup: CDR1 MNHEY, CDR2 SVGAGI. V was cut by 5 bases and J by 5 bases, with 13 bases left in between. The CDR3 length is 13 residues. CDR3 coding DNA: TGTGCCAGCAGTCGGGCCCCTTACCACGAGCAGTACTTC. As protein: CASSRAPYHEQYF.

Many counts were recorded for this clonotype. DNA of the CDR3: TGTGCCAGCAGTTACGCCGAGGTCAGGGAGGACGAGCCCCAGCATTTT. Its translation: CASSYAEVREDEPQHF. The V gene is TRBV6-6, the J gene TRBJ1-5; a possible D gene is TRBD1 (5 bases). The V gene's germline CDR1 is MNHNY and CDR2 SVGAGI (reference sequence). The V end lost 2 bases, the J end lost 8 bases, and 19 bases lay between the germline ends. This CDR3 is built from 16 residues.

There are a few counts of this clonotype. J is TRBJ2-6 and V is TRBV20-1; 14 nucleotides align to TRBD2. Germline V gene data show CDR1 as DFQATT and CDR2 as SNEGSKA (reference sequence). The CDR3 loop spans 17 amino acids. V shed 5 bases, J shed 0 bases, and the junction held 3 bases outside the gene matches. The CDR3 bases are TGCAGTGCTCGTGGGACTAGCGGGGGCTCTGGGGCCAACGTCCTGACTTTC. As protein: CSARGTSGGSGANVLTF.

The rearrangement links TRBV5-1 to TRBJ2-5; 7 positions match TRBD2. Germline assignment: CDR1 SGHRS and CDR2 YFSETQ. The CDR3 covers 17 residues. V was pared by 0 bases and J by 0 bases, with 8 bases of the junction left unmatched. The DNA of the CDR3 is TGCGCCAGCAGCTTGGGCCCAAGCGGGGCTAACCAAGAGACCCAGTACTTC. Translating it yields CASSLGPSGANQETQYF.

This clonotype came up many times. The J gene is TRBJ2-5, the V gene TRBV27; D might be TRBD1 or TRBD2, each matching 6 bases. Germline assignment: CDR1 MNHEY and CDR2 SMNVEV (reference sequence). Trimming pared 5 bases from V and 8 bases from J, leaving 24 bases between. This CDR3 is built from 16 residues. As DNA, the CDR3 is TGTGCCAGCAGTGGTGGTGAGGGGGGTACTACGAGTACCCAGTACTTC. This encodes CASSGGEGGTTSTQYF.

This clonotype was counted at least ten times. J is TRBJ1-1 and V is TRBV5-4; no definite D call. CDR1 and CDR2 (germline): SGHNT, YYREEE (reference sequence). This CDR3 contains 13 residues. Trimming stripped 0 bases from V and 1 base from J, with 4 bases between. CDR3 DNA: TGTGCCAGCAGCTTGGGCAAGAACACTGAAGCTTTCTTT. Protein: CASSLGKNTEAFF.

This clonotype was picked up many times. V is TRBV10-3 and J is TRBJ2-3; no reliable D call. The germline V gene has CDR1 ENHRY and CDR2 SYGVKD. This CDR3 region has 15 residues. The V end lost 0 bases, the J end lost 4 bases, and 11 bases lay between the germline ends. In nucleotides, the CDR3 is TGTGCCATCAGTGAGTCGCAGGTTCTGGCAGATACGCAGTATTTT. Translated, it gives CAISESQVLADTQYF.

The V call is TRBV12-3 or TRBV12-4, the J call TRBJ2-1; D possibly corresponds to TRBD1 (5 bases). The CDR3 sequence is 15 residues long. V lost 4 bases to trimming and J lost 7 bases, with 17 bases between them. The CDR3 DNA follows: TGTGCCAGCAGTTCTCAGGGTCACCCTACGAATGAGCAGTTCTTC. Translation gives CASSSQGHPTNEQFF.

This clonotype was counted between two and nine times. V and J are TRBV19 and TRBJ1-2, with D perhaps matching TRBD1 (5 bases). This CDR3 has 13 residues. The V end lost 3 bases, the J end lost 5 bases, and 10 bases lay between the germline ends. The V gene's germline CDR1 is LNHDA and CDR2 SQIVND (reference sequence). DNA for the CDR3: TGTGCCAGTAGTATGGACATCTCTTATGGCTACACCTTC. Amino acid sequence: CASSMDISYGYTF.

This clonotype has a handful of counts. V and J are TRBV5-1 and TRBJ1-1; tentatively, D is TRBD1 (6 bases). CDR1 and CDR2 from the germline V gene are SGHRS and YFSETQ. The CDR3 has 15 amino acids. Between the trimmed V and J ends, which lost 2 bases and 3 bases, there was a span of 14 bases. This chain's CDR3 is CASSLQGSMDTEAFF. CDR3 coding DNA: TGCGCCAGCAGCTTACAGGGAAGTATGGACACTGAAGCTTTCTTT.

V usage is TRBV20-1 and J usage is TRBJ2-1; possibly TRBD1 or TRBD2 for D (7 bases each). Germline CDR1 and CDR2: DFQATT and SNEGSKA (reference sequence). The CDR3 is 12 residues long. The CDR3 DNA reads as TGCACCCCCAGGGGGGGCCGAAATGAGCAGTTCTTC. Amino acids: CTPRGGRNEQFF.

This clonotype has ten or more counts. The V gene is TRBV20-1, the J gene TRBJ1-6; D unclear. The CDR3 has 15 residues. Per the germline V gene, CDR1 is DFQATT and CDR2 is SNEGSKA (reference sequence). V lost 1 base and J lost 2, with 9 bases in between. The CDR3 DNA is TGCAGTGCTAGAGCTGGTGGGGCCTATAATTCACCCCTCCACTTT. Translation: CSARAGGAYNSPLHF.